The entry that follows covers one T cell receptor beta chain sequence. What it binds is not known. These data originate in a study of cytomegalovirus exposure and HLA in healthy donors. Findings and caveats of the study: CMV serostatus was the only recorded immune exposure for donors. The study designated fewer than 200 TCR beta chains cytomegalovirus-associated. Analyses of presence/absence relied on an assumption of roughly uniform sequencing depth across donors.

The CDR3 has 15 amino acids. In germline, CDR1 is MDHEN, CDR2 SYDVKM. Trimming took 2 bases from V and 1 from J, leaving 9 bases between them. PCR was performed using 60 Vbeta and 13 Jbeta primers. Data came from immunoSEQ multiplex PCR; TCRdb stores just in-frame clones and leaves some out. The sample contains over 140,000 clones, 75% to 85% of which appear only once. This chain links TRBV28 with TRBJ2-4; TRBD2 might be the D (7 bases). This clonotype was sampled from a man aged 45-65 years in good health and CMV-seronegative. The sample consisted of PBMCs. The CDR3 protein is CASSLRGGAKNIQYF. CDR3 bases: TGTGCCAGCAGTTTAAGGGGGGGGGCCAAAAACATTCAGTACTTC.